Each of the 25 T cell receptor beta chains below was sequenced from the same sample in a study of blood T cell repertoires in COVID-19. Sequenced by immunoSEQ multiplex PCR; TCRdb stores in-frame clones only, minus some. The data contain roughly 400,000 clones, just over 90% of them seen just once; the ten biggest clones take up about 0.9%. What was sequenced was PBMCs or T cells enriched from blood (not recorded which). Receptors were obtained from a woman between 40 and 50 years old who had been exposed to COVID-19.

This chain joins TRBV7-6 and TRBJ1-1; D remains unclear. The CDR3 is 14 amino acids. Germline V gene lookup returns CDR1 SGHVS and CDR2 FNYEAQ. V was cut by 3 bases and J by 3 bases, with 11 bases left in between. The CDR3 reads CASSLGGSDTEAFF. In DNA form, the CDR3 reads TGTGCCAGCAGCTTGGGAGGCTCTGACACTGAAGCTTTCTTT.

CDR3 DNA: TGTGCCAGCAGCTCACTAACTAGCGGGGCGAACACCGGGGAGCTGTTTTTT. Encoded protein: CASSSLTSGANTGELFF. The V and J genes are TRBV11-2 and TRBJ2-2; 10 nucleotides agree with TRBD2. Per germline, CDR1 SGHAT and CDR2 FQNNGV. The CDR3 totals 17 residues. J lost 0 bases, V lost 4 bases, and 5 bases had no gene match.

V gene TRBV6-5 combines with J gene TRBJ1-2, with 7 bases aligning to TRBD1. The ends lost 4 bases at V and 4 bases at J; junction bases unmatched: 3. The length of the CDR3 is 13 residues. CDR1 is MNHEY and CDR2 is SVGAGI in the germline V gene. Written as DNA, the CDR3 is TGTGCCAGCAGTTCCCGGGACAGCTATGGCTACACCTTC. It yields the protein CASSSRDSYGYTF.

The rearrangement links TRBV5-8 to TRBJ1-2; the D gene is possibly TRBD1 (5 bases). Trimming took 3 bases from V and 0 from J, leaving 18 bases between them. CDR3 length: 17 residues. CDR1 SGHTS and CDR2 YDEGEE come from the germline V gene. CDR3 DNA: TGTGCCAGCAGCTCAGGAGACAGCACTCGCCCTAACTATGGCTACACCTTC. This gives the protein CASSSGDSTRPNYGYTF. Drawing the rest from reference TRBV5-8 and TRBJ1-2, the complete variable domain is EAGVTQSPTHLIKTRGQQATLRCSPISGHTSVYWYQQALGLGLQFLLWYDEGEERNRGNFPPRFSGRQFPNYSSELNVNALELEDSALYLCASSSGDSTRPNYGYTFGSGTRLTVV.

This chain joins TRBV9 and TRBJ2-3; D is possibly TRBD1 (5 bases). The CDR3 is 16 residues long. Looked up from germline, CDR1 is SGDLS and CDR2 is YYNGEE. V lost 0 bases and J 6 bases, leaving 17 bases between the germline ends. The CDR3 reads CASSVGSGRVSDTQYF. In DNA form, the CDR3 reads TGTGCCAGCAGCGTAGGCTCAGGGCGAGTTTCGGATACGCAGTATTTT.

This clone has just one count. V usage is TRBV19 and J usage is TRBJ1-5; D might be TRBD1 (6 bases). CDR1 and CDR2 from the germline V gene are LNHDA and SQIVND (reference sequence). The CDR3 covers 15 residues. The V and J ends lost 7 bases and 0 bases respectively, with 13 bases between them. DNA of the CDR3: TGTGCCAGTACTACGACAGGCTATAGCAATCAGCCCCAGCATTTT. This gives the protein CASTTTGYSNQPQHF.

In DNA, the CDR3 is TGCAGTGCTAGAGGGGCGAATGGCTACACCTTC. It codes for CSARGANGYTF. The chain employs TRBV20-1 and TRBJ1-2; D ambiguous. V gave up 1 base and J gave up 6 bases, with 6 bases separating them. In germline, CDR1 is DFQATT, CDR2 SNEGSKA (reference sequence). The CDR3 extends over 11 amino acids.

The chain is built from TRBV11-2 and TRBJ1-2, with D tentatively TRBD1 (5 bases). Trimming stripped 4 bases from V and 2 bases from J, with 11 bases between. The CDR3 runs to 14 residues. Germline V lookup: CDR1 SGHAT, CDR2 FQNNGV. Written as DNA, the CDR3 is TGTGCCAGCAGCTCCACGCGGGGGAACTATGGCTACACCTTC. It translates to CASSSTRGNYGYTF.

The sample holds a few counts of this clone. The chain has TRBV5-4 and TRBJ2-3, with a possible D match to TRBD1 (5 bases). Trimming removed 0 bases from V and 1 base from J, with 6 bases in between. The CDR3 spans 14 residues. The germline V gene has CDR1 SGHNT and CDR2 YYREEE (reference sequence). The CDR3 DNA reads TGTGCCAGCAGCTTGGGACAGCGCACAGATACGCAGTATTTT. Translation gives CASSLGQRTDTQYF.

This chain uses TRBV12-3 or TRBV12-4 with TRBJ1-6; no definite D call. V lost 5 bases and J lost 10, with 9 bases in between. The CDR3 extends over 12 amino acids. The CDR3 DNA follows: TGTGCCAGCAGTCACCGGAGCTCACCCCTCCACTTT. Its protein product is CASSHRSSPLHF.

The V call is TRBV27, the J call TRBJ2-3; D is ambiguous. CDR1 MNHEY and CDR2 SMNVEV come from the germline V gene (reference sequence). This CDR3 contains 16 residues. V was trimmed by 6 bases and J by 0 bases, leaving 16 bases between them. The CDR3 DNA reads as TGTGCCAGCAGCACAATCCGTAGCAGAAGCACAGATACGCAGTATTTT. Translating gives CASSTIRSRSTDTQYF.

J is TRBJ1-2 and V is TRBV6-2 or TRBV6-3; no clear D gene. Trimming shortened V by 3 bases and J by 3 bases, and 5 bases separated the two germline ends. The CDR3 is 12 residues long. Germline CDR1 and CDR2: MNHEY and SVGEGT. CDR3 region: CASSYSDYGYTF. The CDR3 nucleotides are TGTGCCAGCAGTTATTCGGACTATGGCTACACCTTC.

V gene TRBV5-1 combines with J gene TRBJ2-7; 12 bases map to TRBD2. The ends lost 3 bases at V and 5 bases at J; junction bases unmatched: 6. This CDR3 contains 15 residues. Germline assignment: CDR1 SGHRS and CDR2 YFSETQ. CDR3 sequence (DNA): TGCGCCAGCAGCTCGACTAGCGGGAGCTTGCACGAGCAGTACTTC. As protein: CASSSTSGSLHEQYF.

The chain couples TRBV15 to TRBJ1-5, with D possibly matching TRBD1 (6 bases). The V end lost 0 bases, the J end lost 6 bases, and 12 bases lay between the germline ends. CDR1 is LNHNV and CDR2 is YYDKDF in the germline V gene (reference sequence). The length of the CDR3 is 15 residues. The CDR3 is CATSREGGPRQPQHF. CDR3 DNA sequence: TGTGCCACCAGCAGAGAGGGGGGGCCCCGTCAGCCCCAGCATTTT.

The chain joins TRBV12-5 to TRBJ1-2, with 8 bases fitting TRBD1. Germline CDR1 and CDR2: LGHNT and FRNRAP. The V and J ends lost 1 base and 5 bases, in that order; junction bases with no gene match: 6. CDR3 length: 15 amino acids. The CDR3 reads CASGLGRGLLYGYTF. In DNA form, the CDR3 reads TGTGCTAGTGGTTTGGGCAGGGGGCTACTATATGGCTACACCTTC.

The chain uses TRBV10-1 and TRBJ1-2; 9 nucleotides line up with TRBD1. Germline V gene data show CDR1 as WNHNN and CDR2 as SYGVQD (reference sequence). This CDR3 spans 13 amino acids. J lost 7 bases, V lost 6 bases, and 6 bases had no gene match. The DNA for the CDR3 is TGCGCCAGCAGCTCCGGGACAGGGAGTGGCTACACCTTC. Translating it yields CASSSGTGSGYTF.

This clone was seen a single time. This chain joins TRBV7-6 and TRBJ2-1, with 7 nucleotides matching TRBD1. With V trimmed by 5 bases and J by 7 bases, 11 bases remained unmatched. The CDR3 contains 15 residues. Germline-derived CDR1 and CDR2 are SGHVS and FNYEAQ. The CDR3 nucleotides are TGTGCCAGCAGCCCCAAACGGACAGGTGGAAATGAGCAGTTCTTC. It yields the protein CASSPKRTGGNEQFF.

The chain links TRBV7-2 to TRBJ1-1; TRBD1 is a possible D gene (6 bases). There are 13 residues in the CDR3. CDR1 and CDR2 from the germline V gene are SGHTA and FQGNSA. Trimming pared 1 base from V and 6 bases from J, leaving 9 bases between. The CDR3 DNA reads TGTGCCAGCAGCTTAGACAGGGCTGCTGAAGCTTTCTTT. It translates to CASSLDRAAEAFF.

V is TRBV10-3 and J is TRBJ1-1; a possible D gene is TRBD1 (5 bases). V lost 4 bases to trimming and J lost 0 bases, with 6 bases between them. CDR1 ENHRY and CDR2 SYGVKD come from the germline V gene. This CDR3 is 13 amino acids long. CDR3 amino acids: CAISGTLNTEAFF. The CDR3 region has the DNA TGTGCCATCAGTGGGACACTGAACACTGAAGCTTTCTTT.

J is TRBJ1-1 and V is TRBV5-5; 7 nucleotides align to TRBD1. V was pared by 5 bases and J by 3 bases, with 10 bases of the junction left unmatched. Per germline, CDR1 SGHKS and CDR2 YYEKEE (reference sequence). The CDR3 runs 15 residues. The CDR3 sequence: CASSPQGQVYTEAFF. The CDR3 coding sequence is TGTGCCAGCAGTCCCCAAGGACAGGTCTACACTGAAGCTTTCTTT.

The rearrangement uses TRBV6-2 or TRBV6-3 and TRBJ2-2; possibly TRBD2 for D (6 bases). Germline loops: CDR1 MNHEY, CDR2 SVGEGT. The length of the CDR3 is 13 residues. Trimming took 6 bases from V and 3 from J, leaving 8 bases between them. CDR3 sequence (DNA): TGTGCCAGCAGCCGACTAGACACCGGGGAGCTGTTTTTT. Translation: CASSRLDTGELFF.

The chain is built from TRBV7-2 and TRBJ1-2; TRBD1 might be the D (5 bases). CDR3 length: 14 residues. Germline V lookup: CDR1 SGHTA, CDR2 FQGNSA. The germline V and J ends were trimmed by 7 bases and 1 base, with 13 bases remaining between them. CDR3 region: CASTQGLYNYGYTF. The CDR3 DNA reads TGTGCCAGCACCCAGGGACTGTATAACTATGGCTACACCTTC.

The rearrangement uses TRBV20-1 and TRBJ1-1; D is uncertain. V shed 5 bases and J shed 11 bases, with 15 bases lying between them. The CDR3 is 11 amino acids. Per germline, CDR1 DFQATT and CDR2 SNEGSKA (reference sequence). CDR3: CSAPNGKDAFF. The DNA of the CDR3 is TGCAGTGCTCCCAACGGGAAGGATGCTTTCTTT.

CDR3 protein: CASSFDRAVNEKLFF. CDR3 coding DNA: TGTGCCAGCAGCTTCGACAGGGCGGTTAATGAAAAACTGTTTTTT. This chain links TRBV7-2 with TRBJ1-4; TRBD1 aligns across 7 bases. CDR1 and CDR2 (germline): SGHTA, FQGNSA. V lost 3 bases and J lost 4; bases outside the gene matches: 5. The CDR3 covers 15 residues.

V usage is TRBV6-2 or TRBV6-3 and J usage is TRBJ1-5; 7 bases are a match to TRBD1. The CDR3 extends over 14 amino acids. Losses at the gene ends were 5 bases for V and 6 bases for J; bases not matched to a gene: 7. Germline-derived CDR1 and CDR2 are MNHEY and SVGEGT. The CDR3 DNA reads TGTGCCAGCAGTAGGGGGCAGGATGTTCAGCCCCAGCATTTT. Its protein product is CASSRGQDVQPQHF.